A single sample is the source of the 20 T cell receptor beta chains below, sequenced in a study of Ad26.COV2.S vaccination and SARS-CoV-2 variants. Clones were sequenced by immunoSEQ multiplex PCR, and TCRdb holds only the in-frame ones, with some missing. The sample records just over 350,000 clones, about 90% being singletons. The input for sequencing was peripheral blood, taken after recovery from COVID-19. Source of these receptors: a human donor who had recovered from COVID-19.

V is TRBV3-1 (or the pseudogene TRBV3-2) and J is TRBJ1-3; D not resolved. This CDR3 is built from 16 residues. Trimming took 0 bases from V and 0 from J, leaving 9 bases between them. Germline V gene sequence: CDR1 LGHDT, CDR2 YNNKEL (reference sequence). DNA for the CDR3: TGTGCCAGCAGCCAAGATCGAGACCGCTCTGGAAACACCATATATTTT. This translates into CASSQDRDRSGNTIYF.

V and J are TRBV11-2 and TRBJ1-1; TRBD1 is a possible D gene (5 bases). The CDR3 covers 14 residues. V lost 2 bases to trimming and J lost 1 base, with 8 bases between them. Germline V CDR1 and CDR2: SGHAT, FQNNGV. Written as DNA, the CDR3 is TGTGCCAGCAGCTTACAGGGCAGGAACACTGAAGCTTTCTTT. It translates to CASSLQGRNTEAFF.

This chain uses TRBV6-2 or TRBV6-3 with TRBJ2-3, with 10 positions matching TRBD2. The V gene's germline CDR1 is MNHEY and CDR2 SVGEGT. V was pared by 4 bases and J by 5 bases, with 3 bases of the junction left unmatched. The CDR3 extends over 14 amino acids. The CDR3 DNA reads TGTGCCAGCAGTTCCAGCGGGGGGGTAGATACGCAGTATTTT. This gives the protein CASSSSGGVDTQYF.

This rearrangement joins TRBV5-6 to TRBJ1-2, with unresolved D. CDR1 and CDR2 (germline): SGHDT, YYEEEE. V lost 3 bases, J lost 0 bases, and 6 bases lay in between. The CDR3 totals 13 residues. The CDR3 protein is CASSYTTNYGYTF. Here the CDR3 DNA reads TGTGCCAGCAGCTATACAACTAACTATGGCTACACCTTC.

V is TRBV6-6 and J is TRBJ1-1; no clear D gene. Trimming stripped 8 bases from V and 5 bases from J, with 15 bases between. CDR1 is MNHNY and CDR2 is SVGAGI in the germline V gene (reference sequence). The CDR3 is 13 amino acids. This chain's CDR3 is CASRRTSKTEAFF. The CDR3 DNA is TGTGCCAGCCGTCGGACCTCGAAGACTGAAGCTTTCTTT.

Written as DNA, the CDR3 is TGTGCCAGCTCAGTAGGGACAGGGGGCTCGTGGACTGAAGCTTTCTTT. It encodes CASSVGTGGSWTEAFF. The chain has TRBV18 and TRBJ1-1, with TRBD1 matching over 12 bases. This CDR3 spans 16 amino acids. V shed 5 bases, J shed 5 bases, and the junction held 9 bases outside the gene matches. From germline, CDR1 is KGHSH and CDR2 LQKENI.

The chain is built from TRBV4-3 and TRBJ2-3, with a tentative D call TRBD2 (6 bases). This CDR3 is built from 17 residues. Trimming pared 0 bases from V and 1 base from J, leaving 14 bases between. Germline-derived CDR1 and CDR2 are LGHNA and YSLEER. The CDR3 reads CASSQDRGGEGTDTQYF. The CDR3 bases are TGCGCCAGCAGCCAAGATAGAGGCGGGGAAGGCACAGATACGCAGTATTTT.

The DNA for the CDR3 is TGTGCCAGCAGTCCATTCCGGCCAGGGGAGGTTACATACTACGAGCAGTACTTC. It is translated as CASSPFRPGEVTYYEQYF. The V call is TRBV6-6, the J call TRBJ2-7; D may correspond to TRBD1 or TRBD2 (6 bases each). The germline gives CDR1 MNHNY, CDR2 SVGAGI (reference sequence). The germline V and J ends were trimmed by 5 bases and 3 bases, with 26 bases remaining between them. The CDR3 runs 18 residues.

This sequence joins TRBV9 and TRBJ1-2; 8 bases are a match to TRBD1. Germline loops: CDR1 SGDLS, CDR2 YYNGEE. The V segment lost 3 bases and the J segment 7 bases; nucleotides outside the gene matches: 11. The CDR3 spans 15 residues. CDR3 nucleotide sequence: TGTGCCAGCAGCGCGAGGGTGGACAGGGACCCTGGCTACACCTTC. It encodes CASSARVDRDPGYTF.

The chain employs TRBV29-1 and TRBJ1-5, with D hard to call. Germline CDR1 reads SQVTM; CDR2 reads ANQGSEA. Trimming pared 5 bases from V and 4 bases from J, leaving 15 bases between. The CDR3 runs to 14 residues. The CDR3: CSVSGGGKNQPQHF. CDR3 nucleotides: TGCAGCGTTTCGGGAGGTGGGAAAAATCAGCCCCAGCATTTT.

The chain uses TRBV7-9 and TRBJ1-3; D call uncertain. Looked up from germline, CDR1 is SEHNR and CDR2 is FQNEAQ (reference sequence). Trimming took 0 bases from V and 8 from J, leaving 8 bases between them. This CDR3 comprises 13 residues. This CDR3 reads CASSLALGDTIYF. Here the CDR3 DNA reads TGTGCCAGCAGCTTAGCGCTAGGAGACACCATATATTTT. Complete variable domain (other parts from reference TRBV7-9 and TRBJ1-3): DTGVSQNPRHKITKRGQNVTFRCDPISEHNRLYWYRQTLGQGPEFLTYFQNEAQLEKSRLLSDRFSAERPKGSFSTLEIQRTEQGDSAMYLCASSLALGDTIYFGEGSWLTVV.

The chain has TRBV4-1 and TRBJ2-1; perhaps TRBD2 as D (6 bases). V was trimmed by 1 base and J by 0 bases, leaving 13 bases between them. Per the germline V gene, CDR1 is MGHRA and CDR2 is YSYEKL. The CDR3 is 17 amino acids. The CDR3 region has the DNA TGCGCCAGCAGCCAAGCTTGGTGGGGACTCTCCTACAATGAGCAGTTCTTC. Translated, it gives CASSQAWWGLSYNEQFF.

V is TRBV7-2 and J is TRBJ2-1; no clear D gene. Trimming shortened V by 4 bases and J by 9 bases, and 10 bases separated the two germline ends. This CDR3 spans 12 amino acids. From germline, CDR1 is SGHTA and CDR2 FQGNSA. CDR3 sequence: CASSSSLLEQFF. In DNA form, the CDR3 reads TGTGCCAGCAGCTCCTCTTTACTTGAGCAGTTCTTC.

This chain links TRBV7-9 with TRBJ1-1, with D possibly being TRBD1 (5 bases). Per germline, CDR1 SEHNR and CDR2 FQNEAQ (reference sequence). V lost 4 bases, J lost 10 bases, and 16 bases lay in between. There are 13 residues in the CDR3. The CDR3 region has the DNA TGTGCCAGCAGCTCGACAGAAGGGGTCCGAGCTTTCTTT. It specifies CASSSTEGVRAFF.

The rearrangement links TRBV10-3 to TRBJ2-3; 7 nucleotides line up with TRBD1. J gave up 0 bases and V 7 bases, and 4 bases lay outside the gene matches. CDR1 and CDR2 from the germline V gene are ENHRY and SYGVKD. The CDR3 contains 14 residues. The CDR3 protein is CAIKGAFSTDTQYF. CDR3 bases: TGTGCCATCAAGGGGGCGTTCAGCACAGATACGCAGTATTTT.

This chain connects TRBV29-1 to TRBJ1-1; 8 nucleotides agree with TRBD1. J lost 1 base, V lost 5 bases, and 15 bases had no gene match. CDR3 length: 17 residues. CDR1 and CDR2 from the germline V gene are SQVTM and ANQGSEA. CDR3 sequence (DNA): TGCAGCGTTATTGGAAGGGGGGACAGGAGCAAGAACACTGAAGCTTTCTTT. Amino acids: CSVIGRGDRSKNTEAFF. The full variable domain, completed using reference TRBV29-1 and TRBJ1-1, is SAVISQKPSRDICQRGTSLTIQCQVDSQVTMMFWYRQQPGQSLTLIATANQGSEATYESGFVIDKFPISRPNLTFSTLTVSNMSPEDSSIYLCSVIGRGDRSKNTEAFFGQGTRLTVV.

The chain joins TRBV5-1 to TRBJ2-6; D unresolved. The CDR3 length is 15 residues. V was trimmed by 3 bases and J by 1 base, leaving 8 bases between them. CDR1 SGHRS and CDR2 YFSETQ come from the germline V gene. CDR3 in amino acids: CASSSWKSGANVLTF. The CDR3 nucleotides are TGCGCCAGCAGCTCTTGGAAGTCTGGGGCCAACGTCCTGACTTTC. The whole variable domain, remainder taken from reference TRBV5-1 and TRBJ2-6, is KAGVTQTPRYLIKTRGQQVTLSCSPISGHRSVSWYQQTPGQGLQFLFEYFSETQRNKGNFPGRFSGRQFSNSRSEMNVSTLELGDSALYLCASSSWKSGANVLTFGAGSRLTVL.

This rearrangement joins TRBV7-9 to TRBJ1-2; the match to TRBD1 covers 9 bases. CDR1 is SEHNR, CDR2 FQNEAQ, per germline (reference sequence). V shed 0 bases and J 5 bases; nucleotides not matched to a gene: 7. The CDR3 is 16 residues long. For the CDR3, the DNA is TGTGCCAGCAGCTTAGCCCGGGACAGGGCCTTTTATGGCTACACCTTC. Protein: CASSLARDRAFYGYTF.

This chain joins TRBV27 and TRBJ1-1; D is unclear. In germline, CDR1 is MNHEY, CDR2 SMNVEV (reference sequence). The CDR3 loop spans 19 amino acids. Trimming cost V 3 bases and J 3 bases, with 26 bases left between them. Written as DNA, the CDR3 is TGTGCCAGCAGTTTCATTTTCGGCGGGCCCCGGGCGGGTGACACTGAAGCTTTCTTT. Translating it yields CASSFIFGGPRAGDTEAFF.

The gene calls are TRBV6-1 and TRBJ2-6; no clear D. Deletions cut 6 bases from V and 1 base from J, with 10 bases between. The CDR3 sequence is 15 residues long. CDR1 and CDR2 from the germline V gene are MNHNS and SASEGT. This CDR3 reads CASSDTASGANVLTF. The DNA for the CDR3 is TGTGCCAGCAGCGATACAGCTTCTGGGGCCAACGTCCTGACTTTC.